The 21 T cell receptor beta chains below all came from one sample that was sequenced in a study of read filtering for tumor transcriptome and immune sequencing. This library used roughly 400 ng RNA and molecular barcoded adaptors spanning alpha/delta and beta/gamma chains. TCRdb recomputed calls from the reads with MiXCR, one row per CDR3 protein. The table shows some 120,000 distinct CDR3 sequences, with 13% occurring only once. Material for sequencing was a population of CD138-negative cells sorted from bone marrow. These receptors originate from a donor over 35 with multiple myeloma.

Regarding this clonotype: One base away lies a much larger clone, so this may be a sequencing read error. The chain employs TRBV12-3 or TRBV12-4 and TRBJ1-2; 9 bases match TRBD1. CDR3 size: 13 residues. V shed 5 bases, J shed 9 bases, and the junction held 7 bases outside the gene matches. The CDR3 reads CASSPRQGDSYTF. The CDR3 DNA follows: TGTGCCAGCAGTCCCCGACAGGGGGATAGCTACACCTTC.

This clonotype showed up many times. The chain recombines TRBV6-1 with TRBJ2-1; TRBD2 matches 8 bases. V lost 3 bases and J lost 7; bases outside the gene matches: 5. CDR3 length equals 14 residues. Germline V lookup: CDR1 MNHNS, CDR2 SASEGT. The CDR3 loop is CASSELLAVNEQFF. The CDR3 DNA reads TGTGCCAGCAGTGAGTTACTAGCGGTAAATGAGCAGTTCTTC.

This clonotype occurred many times. The genes are TRBV12-3 or TRBV12-4 and TRBJ1-6; 7 bases are a match to TRBD1. The CDR3 is 12 residues long. The trim removed 5 bases at V and 14 bases at J, leaving 6 bases unmatched. The CDR3 here is CASSPQGDSLHF. Here the CDR3 DNA reads TGTGCCAGCAGTCCCCAGGGGGATTCCCTCCACTTT.

This clonotype was found many times. J is TRBJ1-2 and V is TRBV7-9, with D maybe TRBD1 (6 bases). The germline gives CDR1 SEHNR, CDR2 FQNEAQ (reference sequence). The CDR3 spans 15 residues. The germline V and J ends were trimmed by 3 bases and 3 bases, with 14 bases remaining between them. The CDR3 region is CASSLGQENDYGYTF. The CDR3 bases are TGTGCCAGCAGCTTGGGACAAGAAAACGACTATGGCTACACCTTC.

This clonotype was detected only a few times. One junction end does not reproduce the germline sequence, and a read error may be involved. The rearrangement links TRBV4-1 to TRBJ2-1; TRBD2 matches 8 bases. The CDR3 is 13 amino acids. Per the germline V gene, CDR1 is MGHRA and CDR2 is YSYEKL. This CDR3 reads CASSGVGYNEQIF. CDR3 DNA sequence: TGCGCCAGTAGCGGGGTTGGCTACAATGAGCAGATCTTC.

This chain connects TRBV5-1 to TRBJ2-7, with 8 bases lining up with TRBD2. V shed 0 bases and J 0 bases; nucleotides not matched to a gene: 8. The V gene's germline CDR1 is SGHRS and CDR2 YFSETQ. The CDR3 contains 17 residues. The chain's CDR3 is CASSLASSAGGSYEQYF. CDR3 DNA: TGCGCCAGCAGCTTGGCCTCAAGCGCGGGGGGCTCCTACGAGCAGTACTTC.

The chain couples TRBV6-2 or TRBV6-3 to TRBJ2-2, with D unresolved. Trimming removed 1 base at V and 0 bases at J, with 9 bases between. Per germline, CDR1 MNHEY and CDR2 SVGEGT. The length of the CDR3 is 16 residues. This CDR3 is CASSYFRTTNTGELFF. Written as DNA, the CDR3 is TGTGCCAGCAGTTACTTTCGAACAACGAACACCGGGGAGCTGTTTTTT.

This clonotype was detected many times. The chain employs TRBV20-1 and TRBJ2-1, with 10 positions matching TRBD2. CDR1 and CDR2 (germline): DFQATT, SNEGSKA (reference sequence). Unmatched junction bases numbered 7, after V lost 3 bases and J lost 5 bases. This CDR3 is 15 amino acids long. The DNA of the CDR3 is TGCAGTGCTAGGAGCGAGCGGGGGGGCCACAATGAGCAGTTCTTC. This encodes CSARSERGGHNEQFF.

This clonotype was seen at least ten times. J is TRBJ2-3 and V is TRBV5-5; D is unclear. Looked up from germline, CDR1 is SGHKS and CDR2 is YYEKEE (reference sequence). Trimming took 5 bases from V and 0 from J, leaving 10 bases between them. The CDR3 consists of 14 residues. The CDR3 sequence: CASSRGPSTDTQYF. The CDR3 bases are TGTGCCAGCAGTCGAGGACCGAGCACAGATACGCAGTATTTT.

This clonotype was counted many times. The chain employs TRBV11-2 and TRBJ2-5; D is perhaps TRBD2 (5 bases). The germline CDR1 and CDR2 sequences are SGHAT and FQNNGV. The V gene lost 1 base and the J gene lost 1 base, with 7 bases spanning the gap. This CDR3 comprises 14 residues. This CDR3 reads CASSLVASQETQYF. CDR3 DNA: TGTGCCAGCAGCTTAGTAGCGTCCCAAGAGACCCAGTACTTC.

This clonotype was seen many times. V usage is TRBV29-1 and J usage is TRBJ2-1; D uncertain. The V end lost 5 bases, the J end lost 4 bases, and 12 bases lay between the germline ends. The CDR3 has 13 amino acids. Germline CDR1 reads SQVTM; CDR2 reads ANQGSEA. The CDR3 DNA is TGCAGCGTTCGTCAGGAATTATACAATGAGCAGTTCTTC. Amino acid sequence: CSVRQELYNEQFF.

This clonotype was observed at least ten times. The chain joins TRBV28 to TRBJ2-6; D gene unclear. The CDR3 runs to 15 residues. Germline CDR1 and CDR2: MDHEN and SYDVKM. Trimming stripped 4 bases from V and 3 bases from J, with 10 bases between. This chain's CDR3 is CASSSPEDGANVLTF. The CDR3 region has the DNA TGTGCCAGCAGTTCTCCCGAGGATGGGGCCAACGTCCTGACTTTC.

Many counts were recorded for this clonotype. This rearrangement joins TRBV9 to TRBJ2-5; 7 bases fit TRBD2. This CDR3 comprises 15 residues. Unmatched junction bases numbered 9, after V lost 4 bases and J lost 3 bases. The germline V gene has CDR1 SGDLS and CDR2 YYNGEE. In nucleotides, the CDR3 is TGTGCCAGCAGCCGCAGCGGGGTACACGAAGAGACCCAGTACTTC. Protein: CASSRSGVHEETQYF.

This clonotype appeared many times. The chain has TRBV7-9 and TRBJ2-2; D possibly corresponds to TRBD2 (6 bases). Trimming left V 5 bases short and J 6 bases short, with 19 bases between. Germline V gene lookup returns CDR1 SEHNR and CDR2 FQNEAQ (reference sequence). CDR3 length: 16 amino acids. The CDR3 protein is CASSHGMAGSPGELFF. For the CDR3, the DNA is TGTGCCAGCAGCCATGGGATGGCGGGATCTCCCGGGGAGCTGTTTTTT.

The rearrangement joins TRBV19 to TRBJ1-4; no definite D call. V lost 6 bases, J lost 4 bases, and 12 bases lay in between. The length of the CDR3 is 14 residues. Germline assignment: CDR1 LNHDA and CDR2 SQIVND (reference sequence). Here the CDR3 DNA reads TGTGCCAGTAGCGATGGGAGAGATAATGAAAAACTGTTTTTT. Translating gives CASSDGRDNEKLFF.

The rearrangement joins TRBV2 to TRBJ2-2, with TRBD2 matching over 8 bases. The CDR3 runs to 15 residues. The junction had 8 bases not matched to a gene; V was cut back by 6 bases and J by 5 bases. The V gene's germline CDR1 is SNHLY and CDR2 FYNNEI. CDR3 sequence reads: CASRAPAGVTGELFF. CDR3 DNA sequence: TGTGCCAGCAGGGCGCCAGCGGGAGTTACCGGGGAGCTGTTTTTT.

As to this clonotype: This may arise from a read error, as a much more abundant clone is one base away. The V and J genes are TRBV11-2 and TRBJ2-5; 9 bases match TRBD1. The CDR3 has 13 residues. In germline, CDR1 is SGHAT, CDR2 FQNNGV. For the CDR3, the DNA is TGTGCCGGCAGCCCAGGACAGGGGGAGACCCAGTACTTC. This encodes CAGSPGQGETQYF.

This clonotype has only a few counts. This chain joins TRBV30 and TRBJ1-1; D gene uncertain. The CDR3 is 12 residues long. V was shortened by 2 bases and J by 10 bases, with 14 bases between the two germline ends. Germline values: CDR1 GTSNPN, CDR2 SVGIG (reference sequence). The CDR3 region has the DNA TGTGCCTGGAGTACGGACGCAGTGGCAGCTTTCTTT. As protein: CAWSTDAVAAFF.

The table lists this clonotype with many counts. The V and J genes are TRBV6-2 or TRBV6-3 and TRBJ1-5; D uncertain. V dropped 6 bases and J dropped 0 bases, with 3 bases sitting between them. The CDR3 runs 12 residues. CDR1 is MNHEY and CDR2 is SVGEGT in the germline V gene. The CDR3 loop is CASRSSNQPQHF. For the CDR3, the DNA is TGTGCCAGCAGGAGTAGCAATCAGCCCCAGCATTTT.

This clonotype was seen at least ten times. Written as DNA, the CDR3 is TGTGCCACCAGCAGAGTGTTAGCTAGGACAGATACGCAGTATTTT. Encoded protein: CATSRVLARTDTQYF. This chain links TRBV15 with TRBJ2-3; D ambiguous. V lost 1 base and J lost 3, with 11 bases in between. CDR3 size: 15 residues. Germline assignment: CDR1 LNHNV and CDR2 YYDKDF (reference sequence).

Regarding this clonotype: This could be a read error, since a much larger clone is one nucleotide away. The CDR3 here is CASFERGGGIEQFF. The CDR3 coding sequence is TGTGCCAGCTTCGAGAGGGGAGGGGGCATCGAGCAGTTCTTC. The chain links TRBV6-2 or TRBV6-3 to TRBJ2-1; D possibly matches TRBD1 or TRBD2 (7 bases each). Deletions cut 8 bases from V and 10 bases from J, with 21 bases between. Germline values: CDR1 MNHEY, CDR2 SVGEGT. The CDR3 extends over 14 amino acids.